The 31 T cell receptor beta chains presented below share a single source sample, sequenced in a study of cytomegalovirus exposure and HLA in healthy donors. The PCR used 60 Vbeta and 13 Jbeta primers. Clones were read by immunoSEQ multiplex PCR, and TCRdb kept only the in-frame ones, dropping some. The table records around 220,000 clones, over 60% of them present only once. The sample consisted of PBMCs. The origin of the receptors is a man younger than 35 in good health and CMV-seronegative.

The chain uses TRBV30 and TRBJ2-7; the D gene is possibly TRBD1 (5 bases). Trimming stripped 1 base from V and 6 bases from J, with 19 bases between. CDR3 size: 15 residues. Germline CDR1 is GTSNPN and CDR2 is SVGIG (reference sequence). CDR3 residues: CAWSGETAWKGEQYF. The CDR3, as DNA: TGTGCCTGGAGTGGTGAGACAGCCTGGAAGGGCGAGCAGTACTTC.

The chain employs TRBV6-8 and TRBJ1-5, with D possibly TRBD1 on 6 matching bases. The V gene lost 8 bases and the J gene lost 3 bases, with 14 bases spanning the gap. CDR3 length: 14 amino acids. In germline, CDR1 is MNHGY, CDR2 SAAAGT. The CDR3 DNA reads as TGTGCCAGCGGACTAGGACAGTTCAATCAGCCCCAGCATTTT. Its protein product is CASGLGQFNQPQHF.

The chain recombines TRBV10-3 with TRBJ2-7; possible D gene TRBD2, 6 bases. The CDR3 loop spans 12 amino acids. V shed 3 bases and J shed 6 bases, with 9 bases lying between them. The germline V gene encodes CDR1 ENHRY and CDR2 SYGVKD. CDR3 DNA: TGTGCCATCAGTGAACTGGAGGGCGAGCAGTACTTC. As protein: CAISELEGEQYF.

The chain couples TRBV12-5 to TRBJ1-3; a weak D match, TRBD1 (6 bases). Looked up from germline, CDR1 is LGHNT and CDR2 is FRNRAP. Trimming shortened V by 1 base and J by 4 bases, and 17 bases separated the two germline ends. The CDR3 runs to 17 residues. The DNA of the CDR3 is TGTGCTAGTGGTTTGGCAAACAACAGGGTTTCCGGAAACACCATATATTTT. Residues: CASGLANNRVSGNTIYF.

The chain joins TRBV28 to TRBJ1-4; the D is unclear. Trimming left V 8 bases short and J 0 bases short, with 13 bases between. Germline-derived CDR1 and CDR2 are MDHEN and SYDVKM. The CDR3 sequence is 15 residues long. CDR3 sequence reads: CASATSTATNEKLFF. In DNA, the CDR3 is TGTGCCAGCGCGACAAGCACGGCAACTAATGAAAAACTGTTTTTT.

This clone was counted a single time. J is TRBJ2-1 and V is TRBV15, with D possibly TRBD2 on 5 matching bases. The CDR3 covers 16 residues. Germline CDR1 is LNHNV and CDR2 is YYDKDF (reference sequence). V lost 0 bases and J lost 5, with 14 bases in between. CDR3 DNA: TGTGCCACCAGCAGAGAATCGGGCGGACTGAACAATGAGCAGTTCTTC. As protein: CATSRESGGLNNEQFF.

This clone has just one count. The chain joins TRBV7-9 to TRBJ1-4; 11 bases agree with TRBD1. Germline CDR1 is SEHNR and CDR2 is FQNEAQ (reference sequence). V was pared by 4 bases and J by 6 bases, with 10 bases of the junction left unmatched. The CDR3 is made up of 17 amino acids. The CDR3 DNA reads TGTGCCAGCAGCTCGGTCCCGGGACAGGGGGGAGATGAAAAACTGTTTTTT. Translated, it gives CASSSVPGQGGDEKLFF.

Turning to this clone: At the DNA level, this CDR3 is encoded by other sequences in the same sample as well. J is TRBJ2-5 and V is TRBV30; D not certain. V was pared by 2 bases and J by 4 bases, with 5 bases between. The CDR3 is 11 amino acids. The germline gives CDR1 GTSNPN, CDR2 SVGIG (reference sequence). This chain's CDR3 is CAWSPGETQYF. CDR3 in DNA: TGTGCCTGGAGTCCGGGAGAGACCCAGTACTTC.

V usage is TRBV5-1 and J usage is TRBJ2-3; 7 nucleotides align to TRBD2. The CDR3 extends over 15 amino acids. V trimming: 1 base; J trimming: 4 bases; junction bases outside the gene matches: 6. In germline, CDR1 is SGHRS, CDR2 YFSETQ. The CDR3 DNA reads TGCGCCAGCAGCTTGACCCCAGGACTAGCAGATACGCAGTATTTT. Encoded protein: CASSLTPGLADTQYF.

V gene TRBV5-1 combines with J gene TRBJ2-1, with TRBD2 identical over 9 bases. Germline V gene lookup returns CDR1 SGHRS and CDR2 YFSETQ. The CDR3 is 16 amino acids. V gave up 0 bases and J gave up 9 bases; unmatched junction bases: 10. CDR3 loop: CASSLGAAGGFFEQFF. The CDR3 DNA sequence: TGCGCCAGCAGCTTGGGGGCGGCGGGAGGGTTTTTTGAGCAGTTCTTC.

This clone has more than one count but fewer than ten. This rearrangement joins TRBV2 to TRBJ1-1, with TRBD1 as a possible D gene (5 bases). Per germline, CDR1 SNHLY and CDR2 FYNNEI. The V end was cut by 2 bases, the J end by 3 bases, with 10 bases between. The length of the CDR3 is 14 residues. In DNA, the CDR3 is TGTGCCAGCAGTGAACGCGGGGGGGACACTGAAGCTTTCTTT. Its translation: CASSERGGDTEAFF.

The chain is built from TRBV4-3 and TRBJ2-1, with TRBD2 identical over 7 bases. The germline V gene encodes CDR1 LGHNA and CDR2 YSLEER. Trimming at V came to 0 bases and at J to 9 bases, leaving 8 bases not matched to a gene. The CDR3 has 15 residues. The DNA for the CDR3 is TGCGCCAGCAGCCAAGATCAAAATAGCGGGTTTGAGCAGTTCTTC. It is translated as CASSQDQNSGFEQFF.

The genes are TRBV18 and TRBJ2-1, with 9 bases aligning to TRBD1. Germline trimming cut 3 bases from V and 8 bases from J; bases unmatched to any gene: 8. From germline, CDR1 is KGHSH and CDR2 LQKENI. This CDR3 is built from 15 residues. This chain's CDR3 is CASSPTGTGSDEQFF. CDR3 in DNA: TGTGCCAGCTCACCCACCGGGACAGGGAGCGATGAGCAGTTCTTC.

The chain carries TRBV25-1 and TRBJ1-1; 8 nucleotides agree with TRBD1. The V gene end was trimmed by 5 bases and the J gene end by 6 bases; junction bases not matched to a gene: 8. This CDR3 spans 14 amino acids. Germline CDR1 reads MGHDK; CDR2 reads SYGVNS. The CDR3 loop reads CASSPPGQVAEAFF. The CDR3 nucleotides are TGTGCCAGCAGTCCCCCGGGACAGGTCGCTGAAGCTTTCTTT.

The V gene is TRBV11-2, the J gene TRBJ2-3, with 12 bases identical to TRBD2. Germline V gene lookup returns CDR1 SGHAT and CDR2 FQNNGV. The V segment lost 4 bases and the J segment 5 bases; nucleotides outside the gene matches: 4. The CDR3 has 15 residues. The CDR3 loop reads CASSSSGRAVDTQYF. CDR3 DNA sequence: TGTGCCAGCAGCTCTAGCGGGAGGGCCGTAGATACGCAGTATTTT.

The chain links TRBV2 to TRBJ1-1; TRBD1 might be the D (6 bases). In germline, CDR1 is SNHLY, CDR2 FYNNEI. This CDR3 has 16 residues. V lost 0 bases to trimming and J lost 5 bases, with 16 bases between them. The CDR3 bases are TGTGCCAGCAGTGAAGCGGGCTTCCGACAGGTTACTGAAGCTTTCTTT. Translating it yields CASSEAGFRQVTEAFF.

CDR3 in amino acids: CASLNGQDTEAFF. CDR3 DNA sequence: TGTGCCAGCTTAAATGGGCAGGACACTGAAGCTTTCTTT. The chain carries TRBV5-6 and TRBJ1-1, with D unclear. Germline assignment: CDR1 SGHDT and CDR2 YYEEEE. The CDR3 extends over 13 amino acids. The V end was cut by 7 bases, the J end by 3 bases, with 13 bases between. Supplemented by reference TRBV5-6 and TRBJ1-1, the full variable domain reads DAGVTQSPTHLIKTRGQQVTLRCSPKSGHDTVSWYQQALGQGPQFIFQYYEEEERQRGNFPDRFSGHQFPNYSSELNVNALLLGDSALYLCASLNGQDTEAFFGQGTRLTVV.

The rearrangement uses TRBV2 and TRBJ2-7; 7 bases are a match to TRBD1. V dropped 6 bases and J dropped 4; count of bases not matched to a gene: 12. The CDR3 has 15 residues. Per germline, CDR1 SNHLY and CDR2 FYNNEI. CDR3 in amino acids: CASSPMPGQSYEQYF. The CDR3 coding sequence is TGTGCCAGCAGCCCCATGCCGGGACAGTCGTACGAGCAGTACTTC.

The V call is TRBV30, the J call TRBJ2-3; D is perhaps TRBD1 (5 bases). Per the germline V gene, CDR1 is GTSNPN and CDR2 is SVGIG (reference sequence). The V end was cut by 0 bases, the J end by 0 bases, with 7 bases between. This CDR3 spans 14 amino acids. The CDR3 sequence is CAWSVQASTDTQYF. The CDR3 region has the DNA TGTGCCTGGAGTGTACAGGCTAGCACAGATACGCAGTATTTT.

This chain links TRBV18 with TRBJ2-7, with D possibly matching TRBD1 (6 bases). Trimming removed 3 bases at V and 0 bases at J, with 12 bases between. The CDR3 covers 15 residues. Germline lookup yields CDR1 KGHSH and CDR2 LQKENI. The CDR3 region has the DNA TGTGCCAGCTCACCCCCAGGGGCCCCCTCCTACGAGCAGTACTTC. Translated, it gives CASSPPGAPSYEQYF.

DNA for the CDR3: TGTGCCAGCAGCTTGGGAACAGGGATCGTTAACACTGAAGCTTTCTTT. This gives the protein CASSLGTGIVNTEAFF. V usage is TRBV13 and J usage is TRBJ1-1; tentative D call: TRBD1 (6 bases). The CDR3 loop spans 16 amino acids. CDR1 PRHDT and CDR2 FYEKMQ come from the germline V gene (reference sequence). V lost 3 bases, J lost 2 bases, and 16 bases lay in between. Full variable domain (outside the CDR3, taken from reference TRBV13 and TRBJ1-1): AAGVIQSPRHLIKEKRETATLKCYPIPRHDTVYWYQQGPGQDPQFLISFYEKMQSDKGSIPDRFSAQQFSDYHSELNMSSLELGDSALYFCASSLGTGIVNTEAFFGQGTRLTVV.

In DNA, the CDR3 is TGTGCCAGTAGTAAGGGACTAGCGGCCACCGGGGAGCTGTTTTTT. It translates to CASSKGLAATGELFF. The rearrangement joins TRBV19 to TRBJ2-2; TRBD2 aligns across 11 bases. The V gene end was trimmed by 4 bases and the J gene end by 4 bases; junction bases not matched to a gene: 2. The CDR3 runs to 15 residues. Germline-derived CDR1 and CDR2 are LNHDA and SQIVND (reference sequence).

CDR3 region: CASSCSTEQFF. CDR3 DNA sequence: TGTGCCAGCAGTTGCAGTACTGAGCAGTTCTTC. This chain connects TRBV6-5 to TRBJ2-1; D gene ambiguous. Germline V gene lookup returns CDR1 MNHEY and CDR2 SVGAGI. The length of the CDR3 is 11 residues. V lost 4 bases and J 9 bases, leaving 7 bases between the germline ends.

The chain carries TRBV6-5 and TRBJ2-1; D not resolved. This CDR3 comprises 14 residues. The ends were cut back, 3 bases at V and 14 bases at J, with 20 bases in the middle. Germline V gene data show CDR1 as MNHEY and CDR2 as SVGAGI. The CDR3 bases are TGTGCCAGCAGTTATTCCCCGTACGGCAGGAAGAAGTTCTTC. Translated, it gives CASSYSPYGRKKFF.

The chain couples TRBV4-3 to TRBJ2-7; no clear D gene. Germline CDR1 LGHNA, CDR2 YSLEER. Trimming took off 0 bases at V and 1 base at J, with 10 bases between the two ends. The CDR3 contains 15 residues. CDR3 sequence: CASSQELWASYEQYF. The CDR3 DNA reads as TGCGCCAGCAGCCAAGAGCTATGGGCGTCCTACGAGCAGTACTTC.

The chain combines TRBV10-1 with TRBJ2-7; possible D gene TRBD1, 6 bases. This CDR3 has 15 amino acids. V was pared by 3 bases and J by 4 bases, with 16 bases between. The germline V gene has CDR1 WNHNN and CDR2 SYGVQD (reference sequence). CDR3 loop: CASSEETGSQYEQYF. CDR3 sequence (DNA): TGCGCCAGCAGTGAAGAAACAGGGAGTCAGTACGAGCAGTACTTC.

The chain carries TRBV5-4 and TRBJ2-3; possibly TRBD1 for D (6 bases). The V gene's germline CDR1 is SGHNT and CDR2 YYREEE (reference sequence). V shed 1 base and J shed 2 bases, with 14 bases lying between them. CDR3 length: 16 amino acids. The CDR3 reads CASSLSRGADTDTQYF. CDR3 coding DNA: TGTGCCAGCAGCTTGTCCAGGGGCGCTGACACAGATACGCAGTATTTT.

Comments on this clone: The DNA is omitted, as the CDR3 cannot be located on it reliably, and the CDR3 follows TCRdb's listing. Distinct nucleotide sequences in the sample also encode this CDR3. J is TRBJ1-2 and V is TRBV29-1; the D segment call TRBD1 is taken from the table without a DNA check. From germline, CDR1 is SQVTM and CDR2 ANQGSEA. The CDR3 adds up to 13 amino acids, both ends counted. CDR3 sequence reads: CSVAGGSEDGYTF.

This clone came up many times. CDR3 sequence reads: CASSYPAGVTVEQYF. In nucleotides, the CDR3 is TGTGCCAGCAGTTACCCGGCGGGAGTTACGGTCGAGCAGTACTTC. The chain couples TRBV6-6 to TRBJ2-7; TRBD2 agrees at 7 bases. This CDR3 is 15 amino acids long. Per germline, CDR1 MNHNY and CDR2 SVGAGI (reference sequence). V lost 2 bases and J lost 6; bases outside the gene matches: 10.

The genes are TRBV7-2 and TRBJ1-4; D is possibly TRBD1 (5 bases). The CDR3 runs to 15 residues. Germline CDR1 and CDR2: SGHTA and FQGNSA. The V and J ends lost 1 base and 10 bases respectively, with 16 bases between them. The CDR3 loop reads CASSLDRAGGGKLFF. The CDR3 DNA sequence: TGTGCCAGCAGCTTAGACCGGGCCGGGGGAGGAAAACTGTTTTTT.

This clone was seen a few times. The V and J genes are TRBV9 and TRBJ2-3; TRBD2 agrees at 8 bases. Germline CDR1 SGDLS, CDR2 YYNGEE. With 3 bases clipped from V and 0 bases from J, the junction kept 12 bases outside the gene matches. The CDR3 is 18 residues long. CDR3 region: CASSAEIFSGESTDTQYF. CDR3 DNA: TGTGCCAGCAGCGCCGAGATCTTTAGCGGGGAGAGCACAGATACGCAGTATTTT.